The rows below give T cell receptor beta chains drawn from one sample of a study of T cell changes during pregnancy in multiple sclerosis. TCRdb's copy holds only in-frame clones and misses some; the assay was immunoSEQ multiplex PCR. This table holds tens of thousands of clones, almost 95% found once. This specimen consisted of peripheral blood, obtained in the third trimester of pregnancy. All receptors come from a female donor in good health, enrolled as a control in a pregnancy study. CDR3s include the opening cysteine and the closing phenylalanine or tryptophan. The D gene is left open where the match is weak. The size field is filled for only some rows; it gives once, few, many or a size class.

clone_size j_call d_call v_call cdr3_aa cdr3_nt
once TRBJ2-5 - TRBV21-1 CASSKALGQGAWCWETQYF TGTGCCAGCAGCAAAGCGCTGGGGCAGGGGGCATGGTGTTGGGAGACCCAGTACTTC
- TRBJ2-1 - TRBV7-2 CASSGTTSAYNEQFF TGTGCCAGCAGCGGCACTACTTCTGCCTACAATGAGCAGTTCTTC
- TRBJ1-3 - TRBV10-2 CASSESRVAGTIYF TGCGCCAGCAGTGAGTCGAGGGTCGCGGGCACCATATATTTT
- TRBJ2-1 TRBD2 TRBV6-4 CASSERGDGYNEQFF TGTGCCAGCAGTGAGCGGGGGGACGGGTACAATGAGCAGTTCTTC
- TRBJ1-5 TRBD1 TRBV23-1 CASSRGGQDAEFNQPQHF TGCGCCAGCAGTCGAGGGGGACAGGACGCTGAATTCAATCAGCCCCAGCATTTT
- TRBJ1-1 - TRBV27 CASSFGEMNTEAFF TGTGCCAGCAGTTTCGGTGAAATGAACACTGAAGCTTTCTTT
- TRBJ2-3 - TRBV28 CASSLAGKSTDTQYF TGTGCCAGCAGTTTAGCGGGCAAGAGCACAGATACGCAGTATTTT
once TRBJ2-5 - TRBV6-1 CASSEDQRAEETQYF TGTGCCAGCAGTGAAGACCAGCGGGCGGAGGAGACCCAGTACTTC
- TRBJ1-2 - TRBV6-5 CASSYGGSRGYTF TGTGCCAGCAGTTACGGTGGGAGTCGGGGCTACACCTTC
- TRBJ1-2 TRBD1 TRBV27 CASSPPGQRLGPGYTF TGTGCCAGCAGTCCCCCGGGACAGCGGCTCGGCCCGGGCTACACCTTC
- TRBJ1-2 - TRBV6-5 CASSYLPGNYGYTF TGTGCCAGCAGTTACCTGCCAGGCAACTATGGCTACACCTTC
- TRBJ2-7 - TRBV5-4 CASSFSGVYEQYF TGTGCCAGCAGCTTTTCCGGGGTCTACGAGCAGTACTTC
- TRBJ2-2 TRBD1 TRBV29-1 CSVSGGMDTGELFF TGCAGCGTGTCAGGGGGCATGGACACCGGGGAGCTGTTTTTT
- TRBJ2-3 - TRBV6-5 CASSYLGPWSTDTQYF TGTGCCAGCAGTTACTTGGGGCCCTGGAGCACAGATACGCAGTATTTT
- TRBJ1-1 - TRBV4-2 CASSRDTPEAFF TGTGCCAGCAGCCGTGACACTCCTGAAGCTTTCTTT
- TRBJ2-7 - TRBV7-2 CASSLLSLRSEQYF TGTGCCAGCAGCCTGCTTTCACTCCGAAGCGAGCAGTACTTC
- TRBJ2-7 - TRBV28 CASSLFGQIYEQYF TGTGCCAGCAGTTTATTTGGTCAGATATACGAGCAGTACTTC